One and the same sample provided the 18 T cell receptor beta chains below, sequenced in a study of blood T cell repertoires in COVID-19. Assay: immunoSEQ multiplex PCR; the TCRdb copy retains only in-frame clones and omits some. The sample has roughly 100,000 clones, roughly 80% seen once. Sequenced: peripheral blood. The origin of the receptors is a man between 60 and 75 years old with acute or convalescent COVID-19.

The chain carries TRBV18 and TRBJ2-5; TRBD1 might be the D (6 bases). The CDR3 has 15 amino acids. Per the germline V gene, CDR1 is KGHSH and CDR2 is LQKENI. The ends were cut back, 2 bases at V and 2 bases at J, with 12 bases in the middle. The CDR3 here is CASSPFNQGQETQYF. The CDR3 nucleotides read TGTGCCAGCTCACCATTCAACCAGGGGCAAGAGACCCAGTACTTC.

This clone was detected a few times. In nucleotides, the CDR3 is TGTGCCAGCAGCGTAGTCGGGTCCAATGAGCAGTTCTTC. Its translation is CASSVVGSNEQFF. This chain links TRBV9 with TRBJ2-1; no definite D call. V was clipped by 0 bases and J by 6 bases, with 7 bases between them. Germline assignment: CDR1 SGDLS and CDR2 YYNGEE. The CDR3 consists of 13 residues.

Note on this clone: One junction end disagrees with the germline gene, perhaps due to a read error. The chain carries TRBV7-3 and TRBJ2-5; 11 bases are shared with TRBD1. CDR1 is SGHTA, CDR2 FQGTGA, per germline. CDR3 length: 15 amino acids. Here the CDR3 reads CASSLTGTGGETQYF. Written as DNA, the CDR3 is TGTGCCAGCAGCCTAACCGGGACAGGGGGGGAGACCCAGTACTTC.

This chain links TRBV7-2 with TRBJ2-7; 11 nucleotides match TRBD2. The CDR3 extends over 19 amino acids. Trimming removed 0 bases from V and 0 bases from J; junction bases left unmatched: 10. The germline V gene has CDR1 SGHTA and CDR2 FQGNSA. The CDR3 coding sequence is TGTGCCAGCAGCTTAGCCGGACCGAGACTAGCGGGGAACTCCTACGAGCAGTACTTC. The encoded protein is CASSLAGPRLAGNSYEQYF.

The rearrangement links TRBV7-9 to TRBJ2-1, with 10 bases lining up with TRBD1. The CDR3 consists of 14 residues. Trimming cost V 5 bases and J 6 bases; bases outside gene matches: 4. Per the germline V gene, CDR1 is SEHNR and CDR2 is FQNEAQ (reference sequence). CDR3 sequence (DNA): TGTGCCAGCAGCCCAAGACAGGGGGCCAATGAGCAGTTCTTC. The encoded protein is CASSPRQGANEQFF.

The gene calls are TRBV2 and TRBJ1-5, with no clear D. CDR1 is SNHLY, CDR2 FYNNEI, per germline. This CDR3 region has 14 residues. Trimming stripped 4 bases from V and 0 bases from J, with 7 bases between. The CDR3 region has the DNA TGTGCCAGCAGTGTCCGTCCTAGCAATCAGCCCCAGCATTTT. Its translation is CASSVRPSNQPQHF.

The CDR3 DNA follows: TGCGCCAGCAGCGAACAGGGGGCGCGTTACACCTTC. Its translation: CASSEQGARYTF. The V gene is TRBV5-1, the J gene TRBJ1-2, with 9 bases that match TRBD1. The V segment lost 4 bases and the J segment 11 bases; nucleotides outside the gene matches: 6. CDR1 is SGHRS, CDR2 YFSETQ, per germline. The length of the CDR3 is 12 residues. Drawing the rest from reference TRBV5-1 and TRBJ1-2, the complete variable domain is KAGVTQTPRYLIKTRGQQVTLSCSPISGHRSVSWYQQTPGQGLQFLFEYFSETQRNKGNFPGRFSGRQFSNSRSEMNVSTLELGDSALYLCASSEQGARYTFGSGTRLTVV.

This clone was seen a single time. This CDR3 is CASNPSFSGSYNEQFF. The CDR3 DNA reads as TGTGCCAGTAACCCCTCCTTTAGCGGGAGTTACAATGAGCAGTTCTTC. J is TRBJ2-1 and V is TRBV19; 9 positions agree with TRBD2. The length of the CDR3 is 16 residues. The junction had 11 bases not matched to a gene; V was cut back by 7 bases and J by 4 bases. Germline-derived CDR1 and CDR2 are LNHDA and SQIVND (reference sequence).

The table lists this clone with a few counts. J is TRBJ1-6 and V is TRBV7-2; D unclear. CDR3 size: 16 residues. The ends were cut back, 2 bases at V and 7 bases at J, with 15 bases in the middle. CDR1 is SGHTA and CDR2 is FQGNSA in the germline V gene. CDR3 sequence reads: CASSLSPWRVNSPLHF. The CDR3 coding sequence is TGTGCCAGCAGCTTAAGCCCCTGGCGGGTGAATTCACCCCTCCACTTT.

CDR3 sequence: CASSFGGGSGNTIYF. As DNA, the CDR3 is TGTGCCAGCAGCTTCGGTGGGGGGTCTGGAAACACCATATATTTT. The chain employs TRBV7-8 and TRBJ1-3; tentatively, D is TRBD1 (5 bases). The CDR3 has 15 amino acids. Per the germline V gene, CDR1 is SGHVS and CDR2 is FQNEAQ. V lost 3 bases and J 1 base, leaving 10 bases between the germline ends.

The chain joins TRBV19 to TRBJ1-5; D is undetermined. With 6 bases removed from V and 4 bases from J, the gap between germline ends came to 19 bases. CDR3 size: 16 residues. Germline loops: CDR1 LNHDA, CDR2 SQIVND (reference sequence). The CDR3 DNA reads as TGTGCCAGTAGCTTCGGCCAGGTAACGGGGAATCAGCCCCAGCATTTT. The encoded protein is CASSFGQVTGNQPQHF.

J is TRBJ2-3 and V is TRBV2, with a possible D match to TRBD2 (5 bases). V was trimmed by 2 bases and J by 5 bases, leaving 11 bases between them. Germline V gene lookup returns CDR1 SNHLY and CDR2 FYNNEI. The CDR3 length is 14 residues. CDR3 amino acids: CASSESGSGDTQYF. For the CDR3, the DNA is TGTGCCAGCAGTGAAAGTGGGAGCGGAGATACGCAGTATTTT.

The rearrangement links TRBV4-1 to TRBJ2-4; possible D gene TRBD2, 7 bases. Looked up from germline, CDR1 is MGHRA and CDR2 is YSYEKL. Trimming removed 0 bases at V and 9 bases at J, with 21 bases between. The CDR3 loop spans 17 amino acids. DNA of the CDR3: TGCGCCAGCAGCCAAGAGAGAGGGGGGGGGCCAGGTGGCATTCAGTACTTC. This sequence encodes CASSQERGGGPGGIQYF.

The chain couples TRBV4-2 to TRBJ1-5; weak D call: TRBD1 (5 bases). CDR1 is LGHNA, CDR2 YNFKEQ, per germline. Trimming removed 0 bases at V and 5 bases at J, with 8 bases between. The CDR3 runs 14 residues. CDR3 nucleotides: TGTGCCAGCAGCCAAGAACAGGCTGATCAGCCCCAGCATTTT. This codes for CASSQEQADQPQHF.

The chain uses TRBV6-5 and TRBJ1-6, with D unresolved. The CDR3 runs 15 residues. Between the trimmed V and J ends, which lost 0 bases and 5 bases, there was a span of 8 bases. The germline CDR1 and CDR2 sequences are MNHEY and SVGAGI. This CDR3 reads CASSYSRLNNSPLHF. As DNA, the CDR3 is TGTGCCAGCAGTTACTCTAGACTGAATAATTCACCCCTCCACTTT.

This chain links TRBV19 with TRBJ1-1; D is possibly TRBD1 (5 bases). Germline assignment: CDR1 LNHDA and CDR2 SQIVND (reference sequence). The CDR3 is 15 residues long. With 1 base removed from V and 3 bases from J, the gap between germline ends came to 12 bases. CDR3 DNA: TGTGCCAGTAGTATAGGGGCAGGGTCGTACACTGAAGCTTTCTTT. Its translation is CASSIGAGSYTEAFF.

The chain employs TRBV9 and TRBJ2-2; no clear D. Germline loops: CDR1 SGDLS, CDR2 YYNGEE. This CDR3 has 16 amino acids. The V and J ends lost 3 bases and 0 bases respectively, with 12 bases between them. This CDR3 reads CASSGLASANTGELFF. The CDR3 nucleotides are TGTGCCAGCAGCGGGTTAGCCTCCGCGAACACCGGGGAGCTGTTTTTT.

This chain links TRBV19 with TRBJ2-1; 7 bases map to TRBD1. The ends lost 8 bases at V and 7 bases at J; junction bases unmatched: 5. The CDR3 is 12 residues long. Per germline, CDR1 LNHDA and CDR2 SQIVND (reference sequence). CDR3 sequence reads: CASCEGANEQFF. The CDR3 DNA sequence: TGTGCCAGTTGTGAGGGGGCGAATGAGCAGTTCTTC.